These T cell receptor beta chains were read from a single sample in a study of blood T cell repertoires in COVID-19. The assay was immunoSEQ multiplex PCR, and TCRdb's table has in-frame clones only and misses some. The sample carries more than 110,000 clones, approximately 84% recorded once. Source material: PBMCs or T cells enriched from blood (not recorded which). These receptors all come from a woman between 18 and 29 years old who had been exposed to COVID-19. Both conserved end residues are part of each CDR3. Fields, in order: CDR3 protein, CDR3 DNA, J gene, clone size, V gene, D gene. D genes are given only for firm matches. Clone size is not always given. Where it is, it says once, few, many or a class for expanded clones.

CASSPREGALEQYF TGTGCCAGCAGCCCCCGGGAGGGGGCGCTTGAGCAGTACTTC TRBJ2-7 - TRBV9 -
CASSFRVRNEQFF TGTGCCAGCAGCTTCCGGGTGCGCAATGAGCAGTTCTTC TRBJ2-1 once TRBV13 -
CASSLGISTYNEQFF TGTGCCAGCAGCTTGGGAATTAGCACCTACAATGAGCAGTTCTTC TRBJ2-1 many TRBV5-6 -
CASSSADTQYF TGCGCCAGCAGTTCCGCAGATACGCAGTATTTT TRBJ2-3 - TRBV5-1 -
CASSFGLAIYNEQFF TGTGCCAGCAGCTTCGGACTAGCGATATACAATGAGCAGTTCTTC TRBJ2-1 - TRBV5-4 TRBD2
CASSDTSRGLNYGYTF TGTGCCAGCAGTGACACCTCCAGGGGTCTAAACTATGGCTACACCTTC TRBJ1-2 - TRBV6-2/TRBV6-3 -
CASSQSGTENTEAFF TGCGCCAGCAGTCAATCGGGGACAGAGAACACTGAAGCTTTCTTT TRBJ1-1 - TRBV23-1 TRBD1
CASSQGDRAPYEQYF TGTGCCAGCAGCCAAGGGGACAGGGCTCCCTACGAGCAGTACTTC TRBJ2-7 - TRBV3-1/TRBV3-2 TRBD1
CSVGIGDNEQFF TGCAGCGTTGGGATCGGGGACAATGAGCAGTTCTTC TRBJ2-1 - TRBV29-1 -
CASSFYRSEQYF TGTGCCAGCAGCTTTTATCGGTCCGAGCAGTACTTC TRBJ2-7 - TRBV7-8 -
CASSMQAGPQETQYF TGTGCCAGTAGTATGCAAGCGGGACCCCAAGAGACCCAGTACTTC TRBJ2-5 - TRBV19 TRBD2
CASSRKDSEGYGYTF TGTGCCAGCTCACGTAAGGACAGCGAAGGCTATGGCTACACCTTC TRBJ1-2 - TRBV18 -
CSASDRVSSGANVLTF TGCAGTGCGAGTGACAGGGTTTCATCTGGGGCCAACGTCCTGACTTTC TRBJ2-6 - TRBV20-1 TRBD1
CAIRATGNSYEQYF TGTGCCATTCGCGCCACAGGGAACTCCTACGAGCAGTACTTC TRBJ2-7 - TRBV10-3 -
CSVEGMNTEAFF TGCAGCGTGGAGGGGATGAACACTGAAGCTTTCTTT TRBJ1-1 - TRBV29-1 -
CASSLIGGATF TGTGCCAGCAGTTTAATTGGGGGGGCAACCTTC TRBJ1-2 - TRBV12-3/TRBV12-4 -
CAWSSQPAGPQHF TGTGCCTGGAGTTCGCAGCCCGCAGGGCCCCAGCATTTT TRBJ1-5 - TRBV30 -
CATSRDRGPLAEQYF TGTGCCACCAGCAGAGACAGGGGACCCCTGGCCGAGCAGTACTTC TRBJ2-7 - TRBV15 -
CASSDRRDREWEQFF TGTGCCAGCAGCGATCGCCGGGACAGGGAGTGGGAGCAGTTCTTC TRBJ2-1 few TRBV5-4 TRBD1
CASRTPRGRNEQFF TGTGCCAGCAGGACCCCCCGGGGAAGGAATGAGCAGTTCTTC TRBJ2-1 once TRBV6-5 -
CASSQDHNYGYTF TGTGCCAGCAGCCAAGACCATAACTATGGCTACACCTTC TRBJ1-2 - TRBV3-1/TRBV3-2 -
CASSPGTGIQETQYF TGCGCCAGCAGCCCTGGGACAGGGATACAAGAGACCCAGTACTTC TRBJ2-5 - TRBV4-1 TRBD1
CAWSPTTTGWGYGYTF TGTGCCTGGAGTCCGACGACGACAGGGTGGGGCTATGGCTACACCTTC TRBJ1-2 - TRBV30 TRBD1
CASSPSGGKSYEQYF TGTGCCAGCAGCCCTAGCGGGGGGAAATCCTACGAGCAGTACTTC TRBJ2-7 - TRBV7-9 TRBD2
CASSSFDGISNQPQHF TGTGCCAGCAGTTCCTTCGACGGGATTAGCAATCAGCCCCAGCATTTT TRBJ1-5 once TRBV6-2/TRBV6-3 -
CASSPDYNQPQHF TGTGCCAGCAGCCCAGATTATAATCAGCCCCAGCATTTT TRBJ1-5 - TRBV7-2 -
CASSQSGQEKLFF TGCGCCAGCAGCCAGTCGGGACAGGAAAAACTGTTTTTT TRBJ1-4 - TRBV4-3 TRBD1
CASSTETGAGTEAFF TGTGCCAGCAGCACCGAGACAGGGGCTGGCACTGAAGCTTTCTTT TRBJ1-1 once TRBV7-8 TRBD1
CASSLQQALSEQYF TGCGCCAGCAGCTTGCAGCAGGCATTGAGCGAGCAGTACTTC TRBJ2-7 - TRBV5-1 -
CASRASGRGNEQFF TGTGCCAGCAGGGCTAGCGGGAGGGGGAATGAGCAGTTCTTC TRBJ2-1 - TRBV6-4 TRBD2
CASSPRDSTDTQYF TGTGCCAGCAGCCCGAGGGACTCTACAGATACGCAGTATTTT TRBJ2-3 - TRBV9 -
CASSQKSGSADTQYF TGTGCCAGCAGCCAAAAAAGCGGGAGTGCAGATACGCAGTATTTT TRBJ2-3 - TRBV3-1/TRBV3-2 TRBD2
CASSPLTGQNSPLHF TGTGCCAGTAGTCCGCTGACAGGGCAAAATTCACCCCTCCACTTT TRBJ1-6 - TRBV19 TRBD1
CASSRGISGREQFF TGTGCCAGCAGCCGAGGGATTAGCGGGAGAGAGCAGTTCTTC TRBJ2-1 - TRBV6-2/TRBV6-3 TRBD2
CAWRLENTGELFF TGTGCCTGGAGACTAGAGAACACCGGGGAGCTGTTTTTT TRBJ2-2 - TRBV30 -
CASSTDRRNTEAFF TGTGCCAGCTCAACGGACAGGCGGAACACTGAAGCTTTCTTT TRBJ1-1 few TRBV18 TRBD1
CASSPRTQSYNEQFF TGTGCCAGCAGTCCCCGGACACAATCCTACAATGAGCAGTTCTTC TRBJ2-1 - TRBV27 -
CASSSDSLGNTIYF TGTGCCAGCAGCTCGGACAGCCTTGGAAACACCATATATTTT TRBJ1-3 - TRBV9 -
CADGSLDSPLHF TGTGCCGACGGGAGCCTCGATTCACCCCTCCACTTT TRBJ1-6 few TRBV28 -
CASSQVSVTEAFF TGTGCCAGCAGCCAAGTTAGCGTTACTGAAGCTTTCTTT TRBJ1-1 - TRBV3-1/TRBV3-2 -
CAWSVLGSSDEQFF TGTGCCTGGAGTGTACTCGGGAGTAGCGATGAGCAGTTCTTC TRBJ2-1 - TRBV30 -
CASSRTRDYSHEQFF TGTGCCAGCAGTCGAACCCGGGACTACAGCCATGAGCAGTTCTTC TRBJ2-1 - TRBV2 TRBD2
CASSQSLNSPLHF TGTGCCAGCAGCCAGTCACTTAATTCACCCCTCCACTTT TRBJ1-6 once TRBV3-1/TRBV3-2 -
CATSRTGGQPQHF TGTGCCACCAGCAGGACCGGGGGGCAGCCCCAGCATTTT TRBJ1-5 - TRBV15 -
CASSPGLAGNNEQFF TGTGCCAGCAGCCCGGGACTAGCGGGAAACAATGAGCAGTTCTTC TRBJ2-1 - TRBV7-2 TRBD2
CASRRTGMNTGELFF TGTGCCAGCAGACGGACAGGGATGAACACCGGGGAGCTGTTTTTT TRBJ2-2 - TRBV7-2 TRBD1
CASKLDRPSRGYTF TGTGCCAGCAAACTGGACAGACCGTCTCGTGGCTACACCTTC TRBJ1-2 - TRBV27 -
CASSPEGHLNEKLFF TGCGCCAGCAGCCCAGAAGGACACCTTAATGAAAAACTGTTTTTT TRBJ1-4 - TRBV5-1 -
CASSSRGFYREQFF TGTGCCAGCAGTAGCCGAGGTTTTTATCGTGAGCAGTTCTTC TRBJ2-1 - TRBV28 -
CASRTSGWDEQFF TGTGCCAGTCGGACTAGCGGGTGGGATGAGCAGTTCTTC TRBJ2-1 once TRBV19 TRBD2
CAWSSTLGTGRSPLHF TGTGCCTGGTCAAGTACGCTCGGGACAGGGAGGTCACCCCTCCACTTT TRBJ1-6 - TRBV30 TRBD1
CAINDRGRDEQYF TGTGCCATCAACGACAGGGGGCGAGACGAGCAGTACTTC TRBJ2-7 - TRBV10-3 TRBD1
CASSQRTGGYYEQYF TGTGCCAGCAGTCAACGGACAGGGGGCTACTACGAGCAGTACTTC TRBJ2-7 - TRBV6-6 TRBD1
CASSLGTVNEKLFF TGTGCCAGCAGCTTGGGGACAGTTAATGAAAAACTGTTTTTT TRBJ1-4 many TRBV11-2 TRBD1
CASSSLSGRRRANEQFF TGTGCCAGCAGCTCCTTGAGCGGGAGGCGACGGGCCAATGAGCAGTTCTTC TRBJ2-1 - TRBV7-3 TRBD2
CASSQKRNEQFF TGTGCCAGCAGCCAGAAGAGGAATGAGCAGTTCTTC TRBJ2-1 once TRBV3-1/TRBV3-2 -
CASSLGAASYNEQFF TGTGCCAGCAGCTTGGGCGCCGCGTCCTACAATGAGCAGTTCTTC TRBJ2-1 - TRBV11-3 -